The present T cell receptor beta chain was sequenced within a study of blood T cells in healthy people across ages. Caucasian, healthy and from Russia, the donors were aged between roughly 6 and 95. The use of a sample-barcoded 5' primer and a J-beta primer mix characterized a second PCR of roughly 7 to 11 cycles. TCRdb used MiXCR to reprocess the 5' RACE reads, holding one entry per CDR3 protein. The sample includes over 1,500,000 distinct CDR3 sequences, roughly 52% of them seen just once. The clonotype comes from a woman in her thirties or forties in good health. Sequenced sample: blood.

CDR3 nucleotide sequence: TGTGCCAGCAGTTTATACTTCGGGGAGCTGTTTTTT. Translating gives CASSLYFGELFF. The V call is TRBV28, the J call TRBJ2-2; D ambiguous. Germline CDR1 MDHEN, CDR2 SYDVKM. This CDR3 region has 12 residues. Trimming took 1 base from V and 7 from J, leaving 4 bases between them.